This T cell receptor beta chain was identified in a study of T cell repertoires in cytomegalovirus infection. One entry per CDR3 protein results from TCRdb running MiXCR on the reads. The sample contains a few hundred thousand distinct CDR3 sequences, about 40% of which appear only once. A few counts support this clonotype. The antigen is undetermined. A single base separates this from a much larger clone, so it may be a read error. This specimen consisted of cultured PBMCs, obtained from culture after CMV antigen stimulation. This sequence was found in a human donor in good health (CMV status not recorded). Some clones in this sample may be carry-over from other donors' samples.

The CDR3 coding sequence is TGTGCCAGCAGATTACAGGTCACAGATACGCAGTATTTT. The encoded protein is CASRLQVTDTQYF. V gene TRBV12-3 or TRBV12-4 combines with J gene TRBJ2-3; possible D gene TRBD1, 5 bases. The germline V and J ends were trimmed by 6 bases and 2 bases, with 9 bases remaining between them. The length of the CDR3 is 13 residues.